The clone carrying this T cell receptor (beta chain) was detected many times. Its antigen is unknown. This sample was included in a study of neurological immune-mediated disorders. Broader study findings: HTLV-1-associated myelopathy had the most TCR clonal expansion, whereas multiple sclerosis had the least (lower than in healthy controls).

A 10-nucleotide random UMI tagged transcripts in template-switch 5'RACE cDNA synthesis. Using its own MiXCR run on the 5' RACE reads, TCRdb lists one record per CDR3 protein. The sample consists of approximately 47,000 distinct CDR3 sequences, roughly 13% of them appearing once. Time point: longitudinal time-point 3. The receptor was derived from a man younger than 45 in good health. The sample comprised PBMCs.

For the CDR3, the DNA is TGTGCCAGCAGCCGGACAGTCCAGACTAACAATGAGCAGTTCTTC. Residues: CASSRTVQTNNEQFF. The gene calls are TRBV5-4 and TRBJ2-1, with TRBD1 as a possible D gene (6 bases). CDR1 is SGHNT and CDR2 is YYREEE in the germline V gene (reference sequence). V lost 4 bases to trimming and J lost 5 bases, with 16 bases between them. This CDR3 contains 15 residues. Combining the CDR3 with reference TRBV5-4 and TRBJ2-1 gives the whole variable domain ETGVTQSPTHLIKTRGQQVTLRCSSQSGHNTVSWYQQALGQGPQFIFQYYREEENGRGNFPPRFSGLQFPNYSSELNVNALELDDSALYLCASSRTVQTNNEQFFGPGTRLTVL.